A single sample gave rise to the 22 T cell receptor beta chains below, sequenced in a study of identical twins. TCRdb ran MiXCR on the 5' RACE reads and lists one entry per CDR3 protein. The sample has a few hundred thousand distinct CDR3 sequences, around a tenth seen once. These data were also filed under a second study, of yellow fever vaccine responses in identical twins.

Sequenced input: PBMCs. Receptors originate from a woman under 30 in good health.

This clonotype showed up many times. The chain has TRBV7-2 and TRBJ2-3; D not certain. V lost 5 bases and J 2 bases, leaving 5 bases between the germline ends. This CDR3 is built from 12 residues. Germline assignment: CDR1 SGHTA and CDR2 FQGNSA. The CDR3 protein is CASSETTDTQYF. In DNA, the CDR3 is TGTGCCAGCAGCGAGACCACAGATACGCAGTATTTT.

Only a few counts were recorded for this clonotype. This chain links TRBV3-1 with TRBJ2-1; the D gene could be TRBD1 or TRBD2 (6 bases each). This CDR3 comprises 13 residues. The V end lost 1 base, the J end lost 15 bases, and 16 bases lay between the germline ends. The germline V gene encodes CDR1 LGHDT and CDR2 YNNKEL (reference sequence). In DNA, the CDR3 is TGTGCCAGCAGCCAAGCTTGGGGGCGGGAATGGTTCTTC. Translation gives CASSQAWGREWFF.

This clonotype was recorded at least ten times. This rearrangement joins TRBV5-5 to TRBJ1-5; possibly TRBD1 for D (6 bases). Germline CDR1 reads SGHKS; CDR2 reads YYEKEE (reference sequence). The CDR3 length is 15 residues. V was pared by 0 bases and J by 4 bases, with 11 bases between. The CDR3: CASSLGDRLNQPQHF. The CDR3 DNA sequence: TGTGCCAGCAGCTTGGGTGACAGGTTGAATCAGCCCCAGCATTTT.

This clonotype was counted at least ten times. The chain joins TRBV5-6 to TRBJ2-5; 9 positions match TRBD1. CDR1 is SGHDT, CDR2 YYEEEE, per germline. The ends lost 4 bases at V and 2 bases at J; junction bases unmatched: 3. This CDR3 contains 14 residues. The CDR3 is CASSGTGLQETQYF. DNA of the CDR3: TGTGCCAGCAGCGGGACAGGGTTGCAAGAGACCCAGTACTTC. Full variable domain (missing parts from reference TRBV5-6 and TRBJ2-5): DAGVTQSPTHLIKTRGQQVTLRCSPKSGHDTVSWYQQALGQGPQFIFQYYEEEERQRGNFPDRFSGHQFPNYSSELNVNALLLGDSALYLCASSGTGLQETQYFGPGTRLLVL.

This clonotype was counted many times. The chain carries TRBV10-1 and TRBJ2-7; D is possibly TRBD1 (6 bases). This CDR3 is 13 amino acids long. Between the trimmed V and J ends, which lost 4 bases and 0 bases, there was a span of 7 bases. Germline V gives CDR1 WNHNN, CDR2 SYGVQD (reference sequence). The CDR3 nucleotides are TGCGCCAGCAGTGGACAGGTCTCCTACGAGCAGTACTTC. Its protein is CASSGQVSYEQYF.

This clonotype was counted only a few times. Here the CDR3 DNA reads TGTGCCAGCAGCTTGGTCAGGGGAGGGGGAGAGACCCAGTACTTC. It translates to CASSLVRGGGETQYF. The chain has TRBV5-6 and TRBJ2-5; tentatively, D is TRBD2 (7 bases). Trimming removed 0 bases at V and 4 bases at J, with 13 bases between. The germline V gene encodes CDR1 SGHDT and CDR2 YYEEEE. CDR3 length equals 15 residues.

This clonotype was seen many times. The chain employs TRBV3-1 and TRBJ2-7, with D tentatively TRBD2 (6 bases). The V gene lost 2 bases and the J gene lost 0 bases, with 11 bases spanning the gap. CDR1 LGHDT and CDR2 YNNKEL come from the germline V gene (reference sequence). This CDR3 has 15 amino acids. The CDR3 loop is CASSQWRDASYEQYF. CDR3 nucleotides: TGTGCCAGCAGCCAATGGCGGGATGCCTCCTACGAGCAGTACTTC.

The chain is built from TRBV7-3 and TRBJ1-1; D is perhaps TRBD1 (6 bases). The germline V gene encodes CDR1 SGHTA and CDR2 FQGTGA. The CDR3 sequence is 13 residues long. Deletions cut 4 bases from V and 4 bases from J, with 10 bases between. The CDR3 region is CASSSQGATEAFF. The CDR3 DNA follows: TGTGCCAGCAGCTCACAGGGTGCCACTGAAGCTTTCTTT.

This clonotype was seen a few times. The J gene is TRBJ2-4, the V gene TRBV27; D possibly uses TRBD1 or TRBD2 (6 bases each). Germline V gene data show CDR1 as MNHEY and CDR2 as SMNVEV (reference sequence). The length of the CDR3 is 15 residues. The V end was cut by 10 bases, the J end by 1 base, with 17 bases between. CDR3 sequence: CATEIRGQAKNIQYF. The CDR3 DNA follows: TGTGCCACCGAGATCCGGGGGCAGGCCAAAAACATTCAGTACTTC.

The rearrangement joins TRBV27 to TRBJ2-7; D might be TRBD1 (6 bases). Looked up from germline, CDR1 is MNHEY and CDR2 is SMNVEV (reference sequence). Deletions cut 2 bases from V and 3 bases from J, with 20 bases between. CDR3 length equals 17 residues. CDR3 sequence (DNA): TGTGCCAGCAGTTTAAGATCCCCGTCAGGGGCACGCTACGAGCAGTACTTC. Translation gives CASSLRSPSGARYEQYF.

This clonotype came up many times. J is TRBJ1-3 and V is TRBV20-1; TRBD1 aligns across 7 bases. The CDR3 runs to 13 residues. The V gene end was trimmed by 5 bases and the J gene end by 3 bases; junction bases not matched to a gene: 4. CDR1 and CDR2 (germline): DFQATT, SNEGSKA (reference sequence). Here the CDR3 DNA reads TGCAGTGCTCCAACAGGGGTTGGAAACACCATATATTTT. Its translation: CSAPTGVGNTIYF.

This clonotype was observed a handful of times. The chain recombines TRBV29-1 with TRBJ2-1; no definite D call. V dropped 0 bases and J dropped 5 bases, with 14 bases sitting between them. In germline, CDR1 is SQVTM, CDR2 ANQGSEA. The CDR3 is made up of 15 amino acids. The chain's CDR3 is CSVEERLSYDNEQFF. Here the CDR3 DNA reads TGCAGCGTTGAAGAGAGGCTATCATATGACAATGAGCAGTTCTTC.

There are many counts of this clonotype. The chain uses TRBV6-5 and TRBJ2-7, with TRBD1 as a possible D gene (5 bases). The V gene lost 2 bases and the J gene lost 2 bases, with 10 bases spanning the gap. The CDR3 loop spans 14 amino acids. CDR1 is MNHEY, CDR2 SVGAGI, per germline. In DNA, the CDR3 is TGTGCCAGCAGTTACGGGGCAGGCACCTACGAGCAGTACTTC. It yields the protein CASSYGAGTYEQYF.

This clonotype turned up a few times. V usage is TRBV7-2 and J usage is TRBJ2-7; the D gene is possibly TRBD2 (5 bases). Germline V gene sequence: CDR1 SGHTA, CDR2 FQGNSA. The CDR3 has 14 amino acids. Trimming left V 5 bases short and J 1 base short, with 12 bases between. CDR3 residues: CASSTLLVSYEQYF. The CDR3 DNA reads TGTGCCAGCAGCACTTTACTAGTTTCCTACGAGCAGTACTTC.

The chain uses TRBV10-2 and TRBJ1-3; perhaps TRBD1 as D (6 bases). This CDR3 is 13 amino acids long. Germline V gene sequence: CDR1 WSHSY, CDR2 SAAADI. Trimming pared 6 bases from V and 8 bases from J, leaving 14 bases between. The chain's CDR3 is CASSEGHWDTIYF. CDR3 nucleotides: TGCGCCAGCAGCGAGGGACATTGGGACACCATATATTTT.

V is TRBV7-9 and J is TRBJ2-1; D is perhaps TRBD2 (6 bases). V gave up 4 bases and J gave up 9 bases, with 19 bases separating them. This CDR3 has 15 residues. Looked up from germline, CDR1 is SEHNR and CDR2 is FQNEAQ (reference sequence). This CDR3 is CASSSPRLGGIEQFF. In DNA, the CDR3 is TGTGCCAGCAGCTCTCCAAGACTAGGTGGTATTGAGCAGTTCTTC.

This clonotype was observed a few times. The chain uses TRBV7-2 and TRBJ2-3, with 7 bases fitting TRBD2. V lost 0 bases and J lost 5; bases outside the gene matches: 5. Germline assignment: CDR1 SGHTA and CDR2 FQGNSA. This CDR3 contains 15 residues. DNA for the CDR3: TGTGCCAGCAGCTTAGCCGGGGGGAGGGGAGATACGCAGTATTTT. Protein product: CASSLAGGRGDTQYF.

The chain employs TRBV9 and TRBJ2-7, with D maybe TRBD2 (7 bases). V dropped 0 bases and J dropped 4 bases, with 17 bases sitting between them. The CDR3 loop spans 16 amino acids. The germline V gene encodes CDR1 SGDLS and CDR2 YYNGEE. The CDR3 is CASSVAGGLGLYEQYF. The CDR3 DNA follows: TGTGCCAGCAGCGTAGCGGGGGGCTTGGGATTGTACGAGCAGTACTTC.

This clonotype was seen more than once but under ten times. CDR3 protein: CASMGGKNTGELFF. The CDR3 DNA follows: TGTGCCAGCATGGGCGGGAAAAACACCGGGGAGCTGTTTTTT. The chain combines TRBV2 with TRBJ2-2; possible D gene TRBD2, 6 bases. V was cut by 7 bases and J by 2 bases, with 11 bases left in between. The germline gives CDR1 SNHLY, CDR2 FYNNEI. The CDR3 runs 14 residues.

This rearrangement joins TRBV6-5 to TRBJ1-2, with D perhaps TRBD1 (5 bases). The length of the CDR3 is 13 residues. From germline, CDR1 is MNHEY and CDR2 SVGAGI. V shed 4 bases and J shed 8 bases, with 14 bases lying between them. The CDR3 loop is CASSSGTKKGYTF. Written as DNA, the CDR3 is TGTGCCAGCAGTTCCGGGACCAAGAAAGGCTACACCTTC.

This clonotype was found many times. The rearrangement uses TRBV29-1 and TRBJ2-1, with D perhaps matching TRBD1 (5 bases). Trimming cost V 2 bases and J 6 bases, with 11 bases left between them. Germline CDR1 SQVTM, CDR2 ANQGSEA. The CDR3 length is 13 residues. The chain's CDR3 is CSVEKRQGNEQFF. CDR3 in DNA: TGCAGCGTTGAAAAGAGGCAGGGCAATGAGCAGTTCTTC.

V usage is TRBV12-3 or TRBV12-4 and J usage is TRBJ1-4; a possible D gene is TRBD1 (6 bases). The germline V and J ends were trimmed by 6 bases and 11 bases, with 16 bases remaining between them. This CDR3 spans 13 amino acids. As DNA, the CDR3 is TGTGCCAGCAGCAAAAGGGGGGGGGCGAAACTGTTTTTT. Translation: CASSKRGGAKLFF.